This T cell receptor (beta chain) was captured in a study of response to subunit inactivated influenza vaccine. Study-wide points: The authors offered the suggestion that each seasonal influenza vaccination recruits few new T cells.

The CDR3 is 14 amino acids. The germline CDR1 and CDR2 sequences are SGHTA and FQGNSA. V was trimmed by 4 bases and J by 6 bases, leaving 12 bases between them. TCRdb analysed the RT-PCR reads with MiXCR anew, one entry per CDR3 protein. The sample has around 520,000 distinct CDR3 sequences, about an eighth seen once; the top ten hold about a tenth. Comment on this clonotype: Its antigen is currently unknown.

The chain recombines TRBV7-2 with TRBJ2-2, with D perhaps TRBD1 (5 bases). The clonotype originates from a man aged 45-65 years who received an inactivated influenza vaccine. The sample here was PBMCs from blood, taken on the day of vaccination. The CDR3 is CASSYLGVAGELFF. CDR3 sequence (DNA): TGTGCCAGCAGCTATTTAGGGGTCGCCGGGGAGCTGTTTTTT.